These T cell receptor beta chains were read from a single sample in a study of blood T cell repertoires in COVID-19. Sequencing used immunoSEQ multiplex PCR; TCRdb keeps in-frame clones, though not all of them. The table lists roughly 70,000 clones, 79% of them singletons. Sample: peripheral blood. The receptors were sampled from a woman aged 55 to 70 with acute or convalescent COVID-19. The CDR3 runs from the conserved cysteine through the conserved F or W. A D gene is named only where the DNA matches it firmly.

TRBV19 | NA | CASNQGFYGYTF
TRBV3-1/TRBV3-2 | TRBD1 | CASSQGQLLSYEQYF
TRBV7-6 | NA | CASSLVGEQETQYF
TRBV28 | TRBD1 | CASSPGTDYEQYF
TRBV21-1 | NA | CASSKGGSTDTQYF
TRBV11-2 | NA | CASSVGSYEQYF
TRBV4-3 | TRBD1 | CASSQDQGQLYGYTF
TRBV6-2/TRBV6-3 | NA | CASSYSDGEVYGYTF
TRBV5-1 | TRBD1 | CASSLNRGLDIMGYTF
TRBV19 | NA | CASNEGSLSEAFF
TRBV7-9 | NA | CASSFRDKTYEQYF
TRBV7-2 | TRBD2 | CARRLAGTSGANVLTF
TRBV2 | NA | CASSERQGSFDEQYF
TRBV6-5 | NA | CASSFEGNQPQHF
TRBV5-4 | NA | CASSLGVRRKDEKLFF
TRBV3-1/TRBV3-2 | NA | CASSQGGLIYGYTF
TRBV27 | NA | CASSLSRDTQYF
TRBV6-5 | TRBD1 | CASSLQGFYGYTF
TRBV4-2 | NA | CASSQGQGESNYGYTF
TRBV6-4 | NA | CASSEGAGSSPLHF
TRBV7-9 | NA | CAGGGRDVGAFF
TRBV29-1 | NA | CSVGIPGTEAFF
TRBV19 | NA | CASSISGENGYTF
TRBV25-1 | TRBD1 | CASRRTGGGTDTQYF
TRBV6-4 | NA | CASSAYVGNYGYTF
TRBV27 | TRBD2 | CASSLQGALVAGGQETQYF
TRBV6-6 | NA | CASRPPGPGSNYGYTF
TRBV28 | NA | CASSRSTSADTQYF
TRBV7-2 | NA | CASSSLTPWNTEAFF